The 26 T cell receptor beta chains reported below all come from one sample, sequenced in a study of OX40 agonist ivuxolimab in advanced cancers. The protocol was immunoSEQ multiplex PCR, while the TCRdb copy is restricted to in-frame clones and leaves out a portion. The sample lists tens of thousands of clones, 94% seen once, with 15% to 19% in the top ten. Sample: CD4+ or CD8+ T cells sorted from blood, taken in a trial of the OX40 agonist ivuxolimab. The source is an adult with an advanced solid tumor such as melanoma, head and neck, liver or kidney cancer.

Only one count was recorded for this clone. The CDR3 sequence: CASSSRDGAGETQYF. CDR3 sequence (DNA): TGTGCCAGCAGTTCCCGGGACGGCGCGGGGGAGACCCAGTACTTC. The chain has TRBV27 and TRBJ2-5; D is perhaps TRBD2 (6 bases). V lost 4 bases and J 5 bases, leaving 17 bases between the germline ends. From germline, CDR1 is MNHEY and CDR2 SMNVEV (reference sequence). The CDR3 sequence is 15 residues long.

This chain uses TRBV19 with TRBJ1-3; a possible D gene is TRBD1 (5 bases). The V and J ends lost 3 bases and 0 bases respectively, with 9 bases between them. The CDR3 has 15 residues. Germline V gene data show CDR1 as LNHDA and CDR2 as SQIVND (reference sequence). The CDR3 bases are TGTGCCAGTAGTATCAGGGACTACTCTGGAAACACCATATATTTT. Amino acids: CASSIRDYSGNTIYF.

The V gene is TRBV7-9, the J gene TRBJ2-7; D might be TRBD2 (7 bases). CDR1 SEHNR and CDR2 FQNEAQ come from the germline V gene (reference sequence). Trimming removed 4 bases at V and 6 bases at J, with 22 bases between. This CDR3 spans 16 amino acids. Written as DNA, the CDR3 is TGTGCCAGCAGCTCCCTAATAGATAAGGGGGGGTGCGAGCAGTACTTC. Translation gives CASSSLIDKGGCEQYF.

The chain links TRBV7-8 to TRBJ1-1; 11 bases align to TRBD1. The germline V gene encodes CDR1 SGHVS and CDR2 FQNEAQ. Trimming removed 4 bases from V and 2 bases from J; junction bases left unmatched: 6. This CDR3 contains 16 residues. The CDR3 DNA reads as TGTGCCAGCAGCTCCCCGGGGACAGGGGGAAACACTGAAGCTTTCTTT. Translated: CASSSPGTGGNTEAFF.

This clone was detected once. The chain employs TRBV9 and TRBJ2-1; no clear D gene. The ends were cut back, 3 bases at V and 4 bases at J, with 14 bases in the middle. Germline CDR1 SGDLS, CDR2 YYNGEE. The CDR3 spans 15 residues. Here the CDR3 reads CASSAANPVYNEQFF. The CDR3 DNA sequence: TGTGCCAGCAGCGCGGCTAACCCTGTTTACAATGAGCAGTTCTTC.

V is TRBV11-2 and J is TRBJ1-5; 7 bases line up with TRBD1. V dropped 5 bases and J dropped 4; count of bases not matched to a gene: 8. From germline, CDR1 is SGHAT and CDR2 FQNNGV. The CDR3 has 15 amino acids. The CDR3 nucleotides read TGTGCCAGCAGCCCCCTGACAGGGAGTAATCAGCCCCAGCATTTT. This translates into CASSPLTGSNQPQHF. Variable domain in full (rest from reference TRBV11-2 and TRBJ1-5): EAGVAQSPRYKIIEKRQSVAFWCNPISGHATLYWYQQILGQGPKLLIQFQNNGVVDDSQLPKDRFSAERLKGVDSTLKIQPAKLEDSAVYLCASSPLTGSNQPQHFGDGTRLSIL.

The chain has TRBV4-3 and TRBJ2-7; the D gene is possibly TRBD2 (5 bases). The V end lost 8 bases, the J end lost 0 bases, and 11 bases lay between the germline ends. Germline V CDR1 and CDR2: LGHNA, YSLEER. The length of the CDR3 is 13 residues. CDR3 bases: TGCGCCAGCGCGGCAGGACTCTCCTACGAGCAGTACTTC. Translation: CASAAGLSYEQYF.

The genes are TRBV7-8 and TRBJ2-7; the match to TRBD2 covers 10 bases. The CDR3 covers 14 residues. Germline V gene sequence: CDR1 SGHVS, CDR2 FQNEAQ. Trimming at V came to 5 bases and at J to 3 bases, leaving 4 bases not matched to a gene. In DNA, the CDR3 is TGTGCCAGCAGCGAGAGACTAGCGGGCTACGAGCAGTACTTC. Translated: CASSERLAGYEQYF.

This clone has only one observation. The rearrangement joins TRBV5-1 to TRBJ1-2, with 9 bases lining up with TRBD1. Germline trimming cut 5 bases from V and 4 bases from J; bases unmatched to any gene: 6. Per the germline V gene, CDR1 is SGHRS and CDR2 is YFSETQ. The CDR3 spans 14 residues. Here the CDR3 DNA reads TGCGCCAGCAGATACGACAGGGGGGGCTATGGCTACACCTTC. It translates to CASRYDRGGYGYTF.

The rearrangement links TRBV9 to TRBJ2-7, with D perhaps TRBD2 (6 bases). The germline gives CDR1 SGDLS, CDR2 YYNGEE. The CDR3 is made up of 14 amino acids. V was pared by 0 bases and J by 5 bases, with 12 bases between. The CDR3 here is CASSVEGGTDEQYF. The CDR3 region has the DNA TGTGCCAGCAGCGTAGAAGGAGGGACGGACGAGCAGTACTTC.

This chain's CDR3 is CAISEEGHPSYSNQPQHF. CDR3 bases: TGTGCCATCAGTGAGGAGGGACACCCATCGTATAGCAATCAGCCCCAGCATTTT. The rearrangement joins TRBV10-3 to TRBJ1-5; TRBD1 might be the D (6 bases). V was trimmed by 2 bases and J by 0 bases, leaving 17 bases between them. Germline V gives CDR1 ENHRY, CDR2 SYGVKD. This CDR3 region has 18 residues.

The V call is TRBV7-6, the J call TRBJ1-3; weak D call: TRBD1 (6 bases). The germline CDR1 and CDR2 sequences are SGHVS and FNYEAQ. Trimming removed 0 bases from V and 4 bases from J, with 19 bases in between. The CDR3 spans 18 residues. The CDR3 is CASSLALWPGHAGNTIYF. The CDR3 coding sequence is TGTGCCAGCAGCTTAGCGCTATGGCCGGGACATGCCGGAAACACCATATATTTT.

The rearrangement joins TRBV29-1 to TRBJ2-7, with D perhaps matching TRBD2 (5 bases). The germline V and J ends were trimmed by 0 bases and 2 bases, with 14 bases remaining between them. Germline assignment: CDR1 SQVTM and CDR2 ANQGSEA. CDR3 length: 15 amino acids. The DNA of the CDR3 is TGCAGCGTTGAAGAGTGGCTAGCTGAGACCTACGAGCAGTACTTC. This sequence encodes CSVEEWLAETYEQYF.

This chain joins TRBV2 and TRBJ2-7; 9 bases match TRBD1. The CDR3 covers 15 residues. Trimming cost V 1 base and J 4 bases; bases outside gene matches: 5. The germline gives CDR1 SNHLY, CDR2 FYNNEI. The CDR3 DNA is TGTGCCAGCAGTGAAGTAACAGGGGGCTCTTACGAGCAGTACTTC. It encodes CASSEVTGGSYEQYF.

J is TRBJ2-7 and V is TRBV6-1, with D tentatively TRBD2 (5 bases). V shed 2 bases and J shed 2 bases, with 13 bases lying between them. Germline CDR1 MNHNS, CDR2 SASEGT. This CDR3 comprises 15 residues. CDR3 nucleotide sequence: TGTGCCAGCAGTGAAATGAGGGCAGGAACCTACGAGCAGTACTTC. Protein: CASSEMRAGTYEQYF.

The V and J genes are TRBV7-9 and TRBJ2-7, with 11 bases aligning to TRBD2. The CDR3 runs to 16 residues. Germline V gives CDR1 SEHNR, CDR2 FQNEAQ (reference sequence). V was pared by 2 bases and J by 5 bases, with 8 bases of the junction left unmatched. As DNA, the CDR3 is TGTGCCAGCAGCTTACTTTTACTAGCGGGAGTAGACGAGCAGTACTTC. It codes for CASSLLLLAGVDEQYF.

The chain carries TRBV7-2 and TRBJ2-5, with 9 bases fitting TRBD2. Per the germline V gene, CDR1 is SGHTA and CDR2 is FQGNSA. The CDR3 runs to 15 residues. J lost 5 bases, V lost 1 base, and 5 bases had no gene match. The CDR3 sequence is CASSLVGSGGETQYF. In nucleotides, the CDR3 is TGTGCCAGCAGCTTAGTAGGAAGCGGGGGGGAGACCCAGTACTTC.

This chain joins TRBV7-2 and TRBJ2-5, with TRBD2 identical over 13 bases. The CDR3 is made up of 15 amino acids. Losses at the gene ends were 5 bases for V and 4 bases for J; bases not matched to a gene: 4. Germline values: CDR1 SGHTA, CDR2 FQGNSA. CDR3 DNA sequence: TGTGCCAGCAGCGCGACTAGCGGGAGGTTAGAGACCCAGTACTTC. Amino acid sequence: CASSATSGRLETQYF.

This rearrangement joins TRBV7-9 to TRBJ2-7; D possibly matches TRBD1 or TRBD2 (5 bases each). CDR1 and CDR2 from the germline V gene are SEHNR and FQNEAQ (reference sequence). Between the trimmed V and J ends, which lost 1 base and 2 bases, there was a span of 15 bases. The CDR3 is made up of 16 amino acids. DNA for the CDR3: TGTGCCAGCAGCTTAGACGAGGGGAGAAGGGCCTACGAGCAGTACTTC. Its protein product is CASSLDEGRRAYEQYF.

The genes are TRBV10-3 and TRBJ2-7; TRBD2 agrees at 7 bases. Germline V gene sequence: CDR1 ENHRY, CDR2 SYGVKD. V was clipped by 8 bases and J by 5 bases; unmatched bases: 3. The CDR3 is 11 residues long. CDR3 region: CAIRTRNEQYF. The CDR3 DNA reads TGTGCCATCCGGACTAGAAACGAGCAGTACTTC.

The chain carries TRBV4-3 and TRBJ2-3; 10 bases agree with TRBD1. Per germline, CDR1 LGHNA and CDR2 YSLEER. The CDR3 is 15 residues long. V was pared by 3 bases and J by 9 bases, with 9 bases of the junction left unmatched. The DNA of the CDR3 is TGCGCCAGCAGCCAGACAGGGGGCGCCTTGGAAACGCAGTATTTT. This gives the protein CASSQTGGALETQYF.

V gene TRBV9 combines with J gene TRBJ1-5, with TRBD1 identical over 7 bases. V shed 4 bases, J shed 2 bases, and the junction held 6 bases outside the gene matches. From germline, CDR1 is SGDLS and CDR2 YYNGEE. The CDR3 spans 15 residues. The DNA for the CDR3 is TGTGCCAGCAGCTCCTCCGGGACAGGCAATCAGCCCCAGCATTTT. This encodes CASSSSGTGNQPQHF.

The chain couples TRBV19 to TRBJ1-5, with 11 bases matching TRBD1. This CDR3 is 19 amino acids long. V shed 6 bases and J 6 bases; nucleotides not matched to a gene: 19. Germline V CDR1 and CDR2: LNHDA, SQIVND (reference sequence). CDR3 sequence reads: CASRPGGQGARTVSQPQHF. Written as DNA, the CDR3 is TGTGCCAGTAGACCGGGCGGACAGGGGGCGCGTACGGTAAGTCAGCCCCAGCATTTT.

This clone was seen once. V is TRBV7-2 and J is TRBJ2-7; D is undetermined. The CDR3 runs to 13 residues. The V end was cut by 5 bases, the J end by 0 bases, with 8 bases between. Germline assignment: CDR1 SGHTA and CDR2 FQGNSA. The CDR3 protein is CASSHQRSYEQYF. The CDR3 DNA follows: TGTGCCAGCAGCCACCAGCGCTCCTACGAGCAGTACTTC.

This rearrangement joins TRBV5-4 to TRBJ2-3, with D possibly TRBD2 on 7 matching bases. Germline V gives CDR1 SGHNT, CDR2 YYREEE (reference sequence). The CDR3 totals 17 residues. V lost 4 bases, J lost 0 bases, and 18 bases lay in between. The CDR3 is CASSPPGGQPSTDTQYF. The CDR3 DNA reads TGTGCCAGCAGCCCGCCCGGGGGGCAACCTAGCACAGATACGCAGTATTTT.

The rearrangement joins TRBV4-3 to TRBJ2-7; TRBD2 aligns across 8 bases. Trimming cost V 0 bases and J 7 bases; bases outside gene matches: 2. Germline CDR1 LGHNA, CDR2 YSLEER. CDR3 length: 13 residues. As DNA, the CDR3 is TGCGCCAGCAGCCAAGATTCGGGGGGGGAGCAGTACTTC. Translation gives CASSQDSGGEQYF.